This TCR beta chain is drawn from a study of shared clonotypes between healthy human individuals. Looked up from germline, CDR1 is SNHLY and CDR2 is FYNNEI. Between the trimmed V and J ends, which lost 8 bases and 0 bases, there was a span of 14 bases. CDR3 length: 15 residues. Splitting of CD4+ cells produced CD45RA+ naive and CD45RA-negative memory subsets. TCRdb keeps only in-frame clones here, not all; method: immunoSEQ multiplex PCR. The repertoire holds 2 million to 2.5 million clones, with approximately 96% as singletons. Sequencing was carried out using naive CD4+ T cells sorted from blood. Subset given: CD45RA+ positively selected. V and J are TRBV2 and TRBJ2-1; maybe TRBD2 (6 bases). The receptor's source is a man aged 18 to 29 in good health. The CDR3 is CASRERASSYNEQFF. Here the CDR3 DNA reads TGTGCCAGCCGGGAGCGGGCAAGCTCCTACAATGAGCAGTTCTTC.